A selection of T cell receptor beta chains follows, all from one sample in a study of identical twins. TCRdb passed the 5' RACE reads through MiXCR, listing each CDR3 protein once. The sample carries some 690,000 distinct CDR3 sequences, 21% recorded once. This same sample was also part of a study on T cells expressing NK-cell markers.

The source material was PBMCs. These receptors all stem from a young woman in good health. The CDR3 runs from the conserved cysteine through the conserved F or W. The D gene is left open where the match is weak. Expanded clones are given a class, and other clones once, few, many or no size at all.

clone_size j_call v_call d_call cdr3_aa cdr3_nt
many TRBJ2-1 TRBV11-1 TRBD2 CASSQRTSGSGIYNEQFF TGTGCCAGCAGCCAACGGACTAGCGGGAGTGGGATCTACAATGAGCAGTTCTTC
. TRBJ2-7 TRBV10-3 TRBD2 CAIRELAASYEQYF TGTGCCATCAGGGAACTAGCGGCGTCCTACGAGCAGTACTTC
. TRBJ2-6 TRBV7-9 . CASSSIRGAGANVLTF TGTGCCAGCAGCTCGATCAGGGGGGCTGGGGCCAACGTCCTGACTTTC
. TRBJ1-4 TRBV5-5 . CASSTNRGGATNEKLFF TGTGCCAGCAGCACTAACCGCGGGGGTGCAACTAATGAAAAACTGTTTTTT
few TRBJ2-2 TRBV29-1 . CSVAANKGAGELFF TGCAGCGTTGCGGCCAATAAGGGAGCCGGGGAGCTGTTTTTT
. TRBJ2-2 TRBV7-6 TRBD1 CASTEGAVTGELFF TGTGCCAGTACCGAGGGGGCAGTTACCGGGGAGCTGTTTTTT
. TRBJ1-2 TRBV6-2/TRBV6-3 . CASSTPRRMNYGYTF TGTGCCAGCAGTACCCCTAGAAGGATGAACTATGGCTACACCTTC
few TRBJ2-2 TRBV20-1 . CSASRGPANTGELFF TGCAGTGCTAGTCGCGGTCCCGCGAACACCGGGGAGCTGTTTTTT
. TRBJ1-1 TRBV7-3 . CASGGGAPAFF TGTGCCAGCGGCGGGGGGGCGCCGGCTTTCTTT
. TRBJ1-2 TRBV6-1 . CASRSAGWNYGYTF TGTGCCAGCAGGTCGGCAGGGTGGAACTATGGCTACACCTTC
. TRBJ2-3 TRBV5-1 TRBD2 CASSFVAGTTDTQYF TGCGCCAGCAGCTTCGTAGCGGGGACCACAGATACGCAGTATTTT
many TRBJ2-7 TRBV3-1 TRBD2 CASSPGLGEQYF TGTGCCAGCAGCCCCGGACTAGGCGAGCAGTACTTC
few TRBJ2-1 TRBV29-1 TRBD2 CSVAGLVLGNEQFF TGCAGCGTTGCGGGACTAGTATTGGGCAATGAGCAGTTCTTC
many TRBJ2-7 TRBV12-3/TRBV12-4 . CASSPRAPYEQYF TGTGCCAGCAGTCCCAGGGCGCCCTACGAGCAGTACTTC
. TRBJ2-1 TRBV7-9 . CASSAGASGDEQFF TGTGCCAGCTCGGCAGGGGCCTCTGGCGATGAGCAGTTCTTC
few TRBJ1-1 TRBV12-3/TRBV12-4 TRBD1 CASSTSLTGLNTEAFF TGTGCCAGCAGTACCTCATTGACAGGGTTGAACACTGAAGCTTTCTTT
few TRBJ2-5 TRBV20-1 . CSARKLGETQYF TGCAGTGCTAGAAAGCTGGGGGAGACCCAGTACTTC
few TRBJ1-2 TRBV5-1 . CASSLDVPFPHGYTF TGCGCCAGCAGCTTGGATGTCCCATTCCCCCATGGCTACACCTTC
many TRBJ1-2 TRBV6-1 . CASSEAPGSGGYTF TGTGCCAGCAGTGAAGCCCCCGGGTCTGGTGGCTACACCTTC
few TRBJ1-4 TRBV4-3 TRBD1 CASSQDRAGGGEKLFF TGCGCCAGCAGCCAAGATCGGGCAGGGGGGGGCGAAAAACTGTTTTTT
few TRBJ2-7 TRBV7-9 . CASSPIRGRDYEQYF TGTGCCAGCAGCCCCATACGGGGCCGCGACTACGAGCAGTACTTC
once TRBJ1-5 TRBV12-3/TRBV12-4 . CASSYTPGEQPQHF TGTGCCAGCAGTTATACACCAGGGGAACAGCCCCAGCATTTT
. TRBJ1-1 TRBV20-1 . CSAWGLNTEAFF TGCAGTGCCTGGGGTTTGAACACTGAAGCTTTCTTT
. TRBJ1-5 TRBV20-1 . CSASHGQGNQPQHF TGCAGTGCTAGTCACGGTCAGGGCAATCAGCCCCAGCATTTT
. TRBJ1-2 TRBV12-3/TRBV12-4 . CASSSWQGQGYTF TGTGCCAGCAGTTCTTGGCAGGGTCAGGGCTACACCTTC
few TRBJ1-4 TRBV6-1 . CASSEAVNEKLFF TGTGCCAGCAGTGAAGCGGTGAATGAAAAACTGTTTTTT
few TRBJ2-7 TRBV29-1 . CSVVATNYEQYF TGCAGCGTTGTAGCCACCAACTACGAGCAGTACTTC
many TRBJ2-1 TRBV24-1 . CATSEGDGLSYNEQFF TGTGCCACCAGTGAGGGGGACGGACTCTCCTACAATGAGCAGTTCTTC
few TRBJ2-3 TRBV20-1 . CSARDTDTQYF TGCAGTGCTAGAGACACAGATACGCAGTATTTT
. TRBJ1-1 TRBV27 . CARTVHCTEAFF TGTGCCAGGACGGTGCATTGCACTGAAGCTTTCTTT
few TRBJ2-2 TRBV14 . CASSPVAGANTGELFF TGTGCCAGCAGCCCGGTGGCCGGGGCGAACACCGGGGAGCTGTTTTTT
few TRBJ2-2 TRBV7-2 . CASPSQRTDNTGELFF TGTGCCAGCCCAAGCCAAAGGACGGACAACACCGGGGAGCTGTTTTTT